Below are 10 T cell receptor beta chains sequenced from a single sample in a study of T cell responses to AZD1222 COVID-19 vaccine. The table came from immunoSEQ multiplex PCR; TCRdb's copy has only in-frame clones and leaves some out. Of some 110,000 clones in the sample, approximately 91% were seen once. The material sequenced was peripheral blood, taken on day 0 of AZD1222 vaccination. The source of these receptors is an adult in good health.

The rearrangement uses TRBV4-1 and TRBJ2-1; 7 bases map to TRBD1. CDR3 size: 16 residues. Germline trimming cut 0 bases from V and 9 bases from J; bases unmatched to any gene: 11. Germline V CDR1 and CDR2: MGHRA, YSYEKL. Here the CDR3 reads CASSQDQTRQGSEQFF. CDR3 sequence (DNA): TGCGCCAGCAGCCAAGATCAAACCAGACAGGGAAGTGAGCAGTTCTTC.

The genes are TRBV6-2 or TRBV6-3 and TRBJ1-4; D is ambiguous. There are 12 residues in the CDR3. Germline CDR1 and CDR2: MNHEY and SVGEGT. V was trimmed by 6 bases and J by 8 bases, leaving 10 bases between them. CDR3: CASSFSVEKLFF. The CDR3 DNA reads as TGTGCCAGCAGCTTCTCCGTCGAAAAACTGTTTTTT.

The chain employs TRBV11-3 and TRBJ2-3; TRBD2 matches 7 bases. CDR1 and CDR2 (germline): SGHNT, YENEEA. CDR3 length: 14 residues. With 4 bases clipped from V and 5 bases from J, the junction kept 6 bases outside the gene matches. DNA of the CDR3: TGTGCCAGCAGCTCAGGACTAGATGAAGATACGCAGTATTTT. The encoded protein is CASSSGLDEDTQYF.

CDR3 protein: CASSFQVGVLDNEQFF. CDR3 sequence (DNA): TGTGCCAGCAGCTTCCAAGTGGGGGTCTTGGACAATGAGCAGTTCTTC. The chain links TRBV11-2 to TRBJ2-1; TRBD1 or TRBD2 may be the D gene (5 bases each). The CDR3 runs 16 residues. The V gene's germline CDR1 is SGHAT and CDR2 FQNNGV. Between the trimmed V and J ends, which lost 3 bases and 5 bases, there was a span of 17 bases.

Only one count was recorded for this clone. The chain employs TRBV5-4 and TRBJ2-1; D tentatively fits TRBD1 or TRBD2 (6 bases each). Trimming took 4 bases from V and 7 from J, leaving 24 bases between them. The germline V gene encodes CDR1 SGHNT and CDR2 YYREEE (reference sequence). The CDR3 runs to 17 residues. CDR3 residues: CASSPGGVGGVPNEQFF. The DNA for the CDR3 is TGTGCCAGCAGCCCAGGCGGGGTGGGGGGCGTTCCAAATGAGCAGTTCTTC.

The V and J genes are TRBV12-5 and TRBJ2-7, with D maybe TRBD1 (5 bases). The V gene's germline CDR1 is LGHNT and CDR2 FRNRAP. This CDR3 is 17 amino acids long. Trimming took off 0 bases at V and 3 bases at J, with 18 bases between the two ends. In DNA, the CDR3 is TGTGCTAGTGGTTTGGTACTGGTGGGGTACAGGAGCTACGAGCAGTACTTC. This gives the protein CASGLVLVGYRSYEQYF.

This clone was seen just once. CDR3 in amino acids: CASSQAYPDRGSNNEQFF. CDR3 nucleotides: TGTGCCAGCAGCCAAGCTTACCCGGACAGGGGTTCCAACAATGAGCAGTTCTTC. The V and J genes are TRBV14 and TRBJ2-1; 9 nucleotides align to TRBD1. The CDR3 length is 18 residues. From germline, CDR1 is SGHDN and CDR2 FVKESK. V shed 1 base, J shed 5 bases, and the junction held 12 bases outside the gene matches.

The chain links TRBV5-4 to TRBJ1-1; 7 bases align to TRBD1. CDR3 length equals 18 residues. V was clipped by 4 bases and J by 8 bases; unmatched bases: 23. CDR1 is SGHNT, CDR2 YYREEE, per germline (reference sequence). CDR3 sequence: CASSPRDSGPKRGLEAFF. In nucleotides, the CDR3 is TGTGCCAGCAGCCCCCGGGACAGTGGCCCCAAGCGAGGGCTCGAAGCTTTCTTT. Supplemented by reference TRBV5-4 and TRBJ1-1, the full variable domain reads ETGVTQSPTHLIKTRGQQVTLRCSSQSGHNTVSWYQQALGQGPQFIFQYYREEENGRGNFPPRFSGLQFPNYSSELNVNALELDDSALYLCASSPRDSGPKRGLEAFFGQGTRLTVV.

This chain links TRBV5-4 with TRBJ2-3; D is unresolved. The germline V and J ends were trimmed by 0 bases and 0 bases, with 5 bases remaining between them. The CDR3 contains 14 residues. Germline V gene lookup returns CDR1 SGHNT and CDR2 YYREEE (reference sequence). The CDR3 reads CASSLAGSTDTQYF. As DNA, the CDR3 is TGTGCCAGCAGCTTGGCCGGGAGCACAGATACGCAGTATTTT.

This clone was observed a single time. The chain recombines TRBV28 with TRBJ1-2, with 9 bases fitting TRBD1. The length of the CDR3 is 15 residues. Germline CDR1 is MDHEN and CDR2 is SYDVKM. V gave up 2 bases and J gave up 1 base; unmatched junction bases: 2. The CDR3 coding sequence is TGTGCCAGCAGTTTAGGGACAGGGAATAACTATGGCTACACCTTC. Its translation is CASSLGTGNNYGYTF.